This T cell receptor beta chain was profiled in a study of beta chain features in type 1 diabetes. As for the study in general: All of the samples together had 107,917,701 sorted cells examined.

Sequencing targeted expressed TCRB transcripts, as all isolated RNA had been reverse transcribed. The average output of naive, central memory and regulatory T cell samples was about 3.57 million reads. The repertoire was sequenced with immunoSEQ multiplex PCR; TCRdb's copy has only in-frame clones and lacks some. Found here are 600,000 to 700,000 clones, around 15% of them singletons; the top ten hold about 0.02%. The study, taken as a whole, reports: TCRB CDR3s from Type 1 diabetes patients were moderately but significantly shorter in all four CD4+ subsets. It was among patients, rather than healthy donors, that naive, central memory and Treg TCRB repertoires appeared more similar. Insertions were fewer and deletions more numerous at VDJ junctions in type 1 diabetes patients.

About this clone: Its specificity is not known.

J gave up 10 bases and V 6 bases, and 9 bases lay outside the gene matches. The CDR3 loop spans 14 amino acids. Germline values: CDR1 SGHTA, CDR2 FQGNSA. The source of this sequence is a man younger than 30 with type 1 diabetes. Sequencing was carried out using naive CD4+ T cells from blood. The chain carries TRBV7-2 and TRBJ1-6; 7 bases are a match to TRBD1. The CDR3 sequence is CASRLTGTGSPLHF. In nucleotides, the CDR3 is TGTGCCAGCAGACTGACAGGGACGGGGTCACCCCTCCACTTT.